The rows below give T cell receptor beta chains drawn from one sample of a study of early T cells in non-severe SARS-CoV-2 infection. TCRdb re-analysed the 5' RACE reads in MiXCR, keeping a single row per CDR3 protein. The table records tens of thousands of distinct CDR3 sequences, around an eighth of them present only once. Input material: whole blood. These receptors were collected from an adult who was a healthcare worker with PCR-confirmed SARS-CoV-2 infection or an uninfected control (not recorded which). Both conserved end residues are part of each CDR3. D genes are given only for firm matches. Size tells how often a clone was seen (once, few, many) or the class of an expanded clone, and some rows leave it out.

d_gene: TRBD2; v_gene: TRBV20-1; j_gene: TRBJ2-5; abundance: few; CDR3aa: CSASYGGGLGETQYF; CDR3nt: TGCAGTGCTAGTTATGGGGGAGGGCTTGGGGAGACCCAGTACTTC
d_gene: .; v_gene: TRBV3-1; j_gene: TRBJ2-3; abundance: many; CDR3aa: CASSQSGEAQYF; CDR3nt: TGTGCCAGCAGCCAATCGGGGGAGGCGCAGTATTTT
d_gene: .; v_gene: TRBV5-1; j_gene: TRBJ2-7; abundance: few; CDR3aa: CASSLGASYEQYF; CDR3nt: TGCGCCAGCAGCTTGGGTGCGTCCTACGAGCAGTACTTC
d_gene: .; v_gene: TRBV29-1; j_gene: TRBJ1-4; abundance: .; CDR3aa: CSVLQGNEKLFF; CDR3nt: TGCAGCGTTCTCCAGGGTAATGAAAAACTGTTTTTT
d_gene: TRBD2; v_gene: TRBV9; j_gene: TRBJ2-2; abundance: once; CDR3aa: CASSTPRASGTGELFF; CDR3nt: TGTGCCAGCAGCACCCCCCGGGCTAGCGGGACCGGGGAGCTGTTTTTT
d_gene: .; v_gene: TRBV29-1; j_gene: TRBJ2-7; abundance: many; CDR3aa: CSVRFGTGSYEQYF; CDR3nt: TGCAGCGTGAGATTCGGGACTGGATCCTACGAGCAGTACTTC
d_gene: .; v_gene: TRBV5-1; j_gene: TRBJ1-4; abundance: many; CDR3aa: CASSSGQNNEKLFF; CDR3nt: TGCGCCAGCAGCTCGGGACAAAATAATGAAAAACTGTTTTTT
d_gene: .; v_gene: TRBV7-2; j_gene: TRBJ2-5; abundance: once; CDR3aa: CASSLLETQYF; CDR3nt: TGTGCCAGCAGCTTATTAGAGACCCAGTACTTC
d_gene: TRBD2; v_gene: TRBV7-6; j_gene: TRBJ2-1; abundance: few; CDR3aa: CASSSMGLAGVDEQFF; CDR3nt: TGTGCCAGCAGCTCAATGGGACTAGCGGGAGTCGATGAGCAGTTCTTC
d_gene: .; v_gene: TRBV28; j_gene: TRBJ2-1; abundance: .; CDR3aa: CASGGAGSYNEQFF; CDR3nt: TGTGCCAGCGGGGGGGCAGGGTCCTACAATGAGCAGTTCTTC
d_gene: .; v_gene: TRBV15; j_gene: TRBJ2-2; abundance: many; CDR3aa: CATSIDTGELFF; CDR3nt: TGTGCCACCAGCATCGACACCGGGGAGCTGTTTTTT
d_gene: .; v_gene: TRBV7-9; j_gene: TRBJ1-5; abundance: many; CDR3aa: CASSSEAGNQPQHF; CDR3nt: TGTGCCAGCAGCTCCGAAGCCGGGAATCAGCCCCAGCATTTT
d_gene: .; v_gene: TRBV28; j_gene: TRBJ1-2; abundance: many; CDR3aa: CASSSDSNGYTF; CDR3nt: TGTGCCAGCAGTTCGGATTCGAATGGCTACACCTTC
d_gene: TRBD2; v_gene: TRBV29-1; j_gene: TRBJ2-1; abundance: many; CDR3aa: CSVARVGGRAGNEQFF; CDR3nt: TGCAGCGTTGCTCGAGTCGGCGGGAGGGCCGGTAATGAGCAGTTCTTC
d_gene: .; v_gene: TRBV7-2; j_gene: TRBJ1-1; abundance: many; CDR3aa: CASSFPLRGTNTEAFF; CDR3nt: TGTGCCAGCAGCTTCCCCCTGAGGGGAACGAACACTGAAGCTTTCTTT